The 10 T cell receptor beta chains in this list originate from one sample, sequenced in a study of blood T cell repertoires in COVID-19. Assay: immunoSEQ multiplex PCR; the TCRdb copy retains only in-frame clones and omits some. The repertoire consists of 200,000 to 300,000 clones, with over 80% occurring once and the leading ten covering 5.5%. The material sequenced was peripheral blood. The receptor source for this set is a human donor in a cohort sampled during active COVID-19.

The rearrangement uses TRBV5-1 and TRBJ2-7, with 10 bases aligning to TRBD2. Germline assignment: CDR1 SGHRS and CDR2 YFSETQ. CDR3 length: 14 amino acids. V lost 0 bases and J lost 6; bases outside the gene matches: 3. The CDR3 DNA follows: TGCGCCAGCAGCTTGGAGTCTAGCGGGAGCGAGCAGTACTTC. As protein: CASSLESSGSEQYF.

This clone showed up just once. The rearrangement links TRBV28 to TRBJ2-1; perhaps TRBD2 as D (6 bases). The CDR3 has 14 amino acids. V lost 6 bases to trimming and J lost 8 bases, with 17 bases between them. The germline gives CDR1 MDHEN, CDR2 SYDVKM. The CDR3 DNA reads as TGTGCCAGCAGCCCCGGACTATACGTTGATGAGCAGTTCTTC. Its translation is CASSPGLYVDEQFF.

This chain uses TRBV9 with TRBJ1-4, with D uncertain. The V end lost 3 bases, the J end lost 2 bases, and 11 bases lay between the germline ends. This CDR3 region has 15 residues. From germline, CDR1 is SGDLS and CDR2 YYNGEE. CDR3 protein: CASSGGLGTNEKLFF. Written as DNA, the CDR3 is TGTGCCAGCAGCGGTGGACTGGGGACTAATGAAAAACTGTTTTTT.

The V and J genes are TRBV28 and TRBJ2-3; a possible D gene is TRBD1 (6 bases). CDR1 and CDR2 (germline): MDHEN, SYDVKM. Deletions cut 6 bases from V and 3 bases from J, with 10 bases between. There are 13 residues in the CDR3. DNA for the CDR3: TGTGCCAGCAGACAGACAGGTACAGATACGCAGTATTTT. It codes for CASRQTGTDTQYF.

This chain connects TRBV5-4 to TRBJ2-5; TRBD2 might be the D (5 bases). This CDR3 is built from 13 residues. V lost 3 bases and J 5 bases, leaving 11 bases between the germline ends. Germline CDR1 SGHNT, CDR2 YYREEE (reference sequence). The CDR3 DNA is TGTGCCAGCAGCTACTGGACTGGGGAGACCCAGTACTTC. It translates to CASSYWTGETQYF.

The V and J genes are TRBV24-1 and TRBJ2-3; TRBD2 aligns across 7 bases. The CDR3 length is 17 residues. Unmatched junction bases numbered 11, after V lost 4 bases and J lost 2 bases. Germline lookup yields CDR1 KGHDR and CDR2 SFDVKD. The CDR3 spells CATSDPGTTQSTDTQYF. In nucleotides, the CDR3 is TGTGCCACCAGTGACCCCGGGACTACCCAATCCACAGATACGCAGTATTTT.

The chain couples TRBV6-5 to TRBJ2-7, with D perhaps TRBD1 (6 bases). Germline CDR1 MNHEY, CDR2 SVGAGI. V was cut by 0 bases and J by 5 bases, with 14 bases left in between. This CDR3 has 15 amino acids. As DNA, the CDR3 is TGTGCCAGCAGTTACTCGCCTACAGGGTTCGACGAGCAGTACTTC. It yields the protein CASSYSPTGFDEQYF.

The V and J genes are TRBV28 and TRBJ2-7; a weak D match, TRBD1 (5 bases). CDR1 and CDR2 (germline): MDHEN, SYDVKM. Trimming took 2 bases from V and 2 from J, leaving 10 bases between them. The CDR3 has 14 amino acids. CDR3 sequence reads: CASSLPGFTYEQYF. Written as DNA, the CDR3 is TGTGCCAGCAGTTTACCAGGGTTTACCTACGAGCAGTACTTC.

J is TRBJ1-1 and V is TRBV6-5, with 7 bases lining up with TRBD1. CDR3 size: 12 residues. Trimming cost V 7 bases and J 10 bases; bases outside gene matches: 9. Germline assignment: CDR1 MNHEY and CDR2 SVGAGI. The CDR3 nucleotides are TGTGCCAGCACAGACAGGGCTGCGGGAGCTTTCTTT. It encodes CASTDRAAGAFF.

This clone has more than one count but fewer than ten. The chain uses TRBV23-1 and TRBJ2-7, with 9 positions matching TRBD1. TRBV23-1 is annotated as an ORF whose role is uncertain. The V and J ends lost 7 bases and 4 bases, in that order; junction bases with no gene match: 5. The CDR3 sequence is 13 residues long. CDR3 amino acids: CASTPGTGYEQYF. CDR3 DNA sequence: TGCGCCAGCACCCCCGGGACAGGGTACGAGCAGTACTTC.